The next 6 T cell receptor beta chains were all read from a single sample in a study of CD8 T cells in Susac syndrome. With random hexamers, 0.5 to 1 ug RNA was reverse transcribed. TCRdb re-called the immunoSEQ multiplex PCR reads through MiXCR, storing one row per CDR3 protein. This sample carries some 18,000 distinct CDR3 sequences, approximately 95% of them seen once, and the ten largest clones take 0.2% to 0.3%. The sample was CD8+ T cells from PBMCs. The receptors derive from a human donor in good health.

This rearrangement joins TRBV9 to TRBJ2-1; 8 bases fit TRBD1. V was pared by 0 bases and J by 9 bases, with 8 bases of the junction left unmatched. The germline V gene has CDR1 SGDLS and CDR2 YYNGEE. The CDR3 is made up of 15 amino acids. The CDR3, as DNA: TGTGCCAGCAGCGTAGCTGGGTCAGGGGGCGGTGAGCAGTTCTTC. It codes for CASSVAGSGGGEQFF. The full variable domain, in which reference TRBV9 and TRBJ2-1 provide the parts outside the CDR3, is DSGVTQTPKHLITATGQRVTLRCSPRSGDLSVYWYQQSLDQGLQFLIQYYNGEERAKGNILERFSAQQFPDLHSELNLSSLELGDSALYFCASSVAGSGGGEQFFGPGTRLTVL.

This rearrangement joins TRBV29-1 to TRBJ2-7; D gene uncertain. This CDR3 has 12 amino acids. With 0 bases removed from V and 2 bases from J, the gap between germline ends came to 5 bases. The germline gives CDR1 SQVTM, CDR2 ANQGSEA. The DNA of the CDR3 is TGCAGCGTTGAAGAACCAGCCTACGAGCAGTACGTC. Translated, it gives CSVEEPAYEQYV.

V usage is TRBV27 and J usage is TRBJ2-7; 8 positions agree with TRBD2. With 6 bases clipped from V and 3 bases from J, the junction kept 10 bases outside the gene matches. Germline V gene lookup returns CDR1 MNHEY and CDR2 SMNVEV (reference sequence). This CDR3 has 15 amino acids. The CDR3 spells CASRLRLALGYEQYV. The CDR3 DNA sequence: TGTGCCAGCAGGCTCCGACTAGCGTTGGGCTACGAGCAGTACGTC.

J is TRBJ2-7 and V is TRBV11-1, with 7 bases aligning to TRBD2. The V and J ends lost 4 bases and 3 bases, in that order; junction bases with no gene match: 6. CDR1 SGHAT and CDR2 FQDESV come from the germline V gene (reference sequence). The CDR3 consists of 14 residues. The CDR3, as DNA: TGTGCCAGCAGCTCTGTGGGGGACTACTACGAGCAGTACTTC. Residues: CASSSVGDYYEQYF.

The rearrangement uses TRBV28 and TRBJ1-5, with D unresolved. Deletions cut 3 bases from V and 3 bases from J, with 12 bases between. This CDR3 comprises 15 residues. Germline V gene sequence: CDR1 MDHEN, CDR2 SYDVKM. Here the CDR3 reads CASSFGGPNNQPQHF. The CDR3 bases are TGTGCCAGCAGTTTCGGAGGGCCTAACAATCAGCCCCAGCATTTT. The complete variable domain, with remaining parts taken from reference TRBV28 and TRBJ1-5, reads DVKVTQSSRYLVKRTGEKVFLECVQDMDHENMFWYRQDPGLGLRLIYFSYDVKMKEKGDIPEGYSVSREKKERFSLILESASTNQTSMYLCASSFGGPNNQPQHFGDGTRLSIL.

V usage is TRBV4-3 and J usage is TRBJ1-5; D is ambiguous. The CDR3 totals 15 residues. Trimming removed 1 base from V and 7 bases from J, with 14 bases in between. Germline V CDR1 and CDR2: LGHNA, YSLEER. The CDR3 spells CASSQGVSGDQPQHF. In DNA form, the CDR3 reads TGCGCCAGCAGCCAAGGAGTCTCAGGAGACCAGCCCCAGCATTTT.